This T cell receptor beta chain was retrieved from a study of cytomegalovirus exposure and HLA in healthy donors. The overall study: There were 88 million or so unique TCRs (from HLA-typed donors) in an early data release.

This CDR3 region has 12 residues. V was trimmed by 6 bases and J by 7 bases, leaving 10 bases between them. The V gene's germline CDR1 is MNHNY and CDR2 SVGAGI (reference sequence). Study findings and constraints: The analysis excluded some indistinguishable V segments, including TRBV6-2 and TRBV6-3. A prior analysis recorded that most TCR beta V segments were productive about 90% or about 30% of the time.

At the time of sampling, donors were nominally healthy, though unrecorded immune exposures were likely. Turning to this clone: Its antigen remains unknown.

The PCR contained 60 Vbeta and 13 Jbeta primers. The protocol was immunoSEQ multiplex PCR, while the TCRdb copy is restricted to in-frame clones and leaves out a portion. The table includes 120,000 or so clones, roughly 80% detected once. Sequencing was performed on PBMCs. The sequence derives from a young man in good health and CMV-seronegative. The rearrangement joins TRBV6-6 to TRBJ1-5; possibly TRBD1 for D (5 bases). The CDR3 DNA reads TGTGCCAGCAGGGGGCCCCAACAGCCCCAGCATTTT. It codes for CASRGPQQPQHF.